This T cell receptor beta chain was recovered during a study of shared clonotypes between healthy human individuals. As regards this clone: Its antigen is currently unknown. The same CDR3 arises from other DNA sequences in this sample as well.

Points from the study as a whole: Memory subsets generally showed lower estimated richness than naive subsets. Represented diversity, genetic and exposure-history alike, was limited by few donors. A reduction in generation probabilities was seen for non-shared clonotypes relative to those shared by all four donors.

The input for sorted-subset replicate PCRs was around 0.2 ug DNA, tens of thousands of T cell genomes. Sequencing was performed with immunoSEQ multiplex PCR; in TCRdb, only in-frame clones are kept and a portion is missing. The sample yields roughly 2.2 million clones, just under 95% seen once. The CDR3 consists of 15 residues. In germline, CDR1 is MNHNS, CDR2 SASEGT. V lost 3 bases to trimming and J lost 2 bases, with 11 bases between them. This rearrangement joins TRBV6-1 to TRBJ1-5; the D is unclear. The origin of this receptor is a man aged 18 to 29 in good health. Some clones in this sample may be carry-over from other donors' samples. The sequencing input was naive CD4+ T cells from PBMCs. Subset denoted: CD45RA+ positively selected. In DNA form, the CDR3 reads TGTGCCAGCAGTGAGGCGCCAGGAGGCAATCAGCCCCAGCATTTT. Its translation: CASSEAPGGNQPQHF.